The 22 T cell receptor beta chains presented below share a single source sample, sequenced in a study of somatic mutations in cytotoxic T cells in rheumatoid arthritis. Profiling relied on immunoSEQ multiplex PCR, and the TCRdb table lists in-frame clones only, not all of them. The repertoire holds approximately 23,000 clones, with about 77% as singletons. Sequencing was performed on CD8+ T cells sorted from blood. Receptors were obtained from an adult with rheumatoid arthritis.

The chain recombines TRBV6-5 with TRBJ2-7; D is uncertain. The V and J ends lost 6 bases and 2 bases respectively, with 14 bases between them. The germline gives CDR1 MNHEY, CDR2 SVGAGI. There are 14 residues in the CDR3. This CDR3 reads CASSQDVGPYEQYF. In DNA form, the CDR3 reads TGTGCCAGCAGCCAGGACGTAGGTCCCTACGAGCAGTACTTC.

This chain's CDR3 is CASSEGGYAYGNTEAFF. DNA for the CDR3: TGTGCCAGCAGTGAAGGGGGGTACGCATACGGGAACACTGAAGCTTTCTTT. The chain is built from TRBV6-1 and TRBJ1-1, with D tentatively TRBD1 (5 bases). This CDR3 spans 17 amino acids. Looked up from germline, CDR1 is MNHNS and CDR2 is SASEGT. Trimming took off 1 base at V and 1 base at J, with 16 bases between the two ends.

The V gene is TRBV13, the J gene TRBJ2-1, with a tentative D call TRBD2 (6 bases). The V gene lost 5 bases and the J gene lost 3 bases, with 14 bases spanning the gap. Germline lookup yields CDR1 PRHDT and CDR2 FYEKMQ (reference sequence). The CDR3 is 15 amino acids. The CDR3 DNA sequence: TGTGCCAGCAGCCGACTAGAGGACCTCTACAATGAGCAGTTCTTC. Its protein product is CASSRLEDLYNEQFF.

The genes are TRBV28 and TRBJ1-4; a weak D match, TRBD1 (5 bases). The CDR3 runs 14 residues. V lost 7 bases and J 8 bases, leaving 17 bases between the germline ends. CDR1 and CDR2 (germline): MDHEN, SYDVKM. DNA for the CDR3: TGTGCCAGCAAGCCCTGGGGGGGGGTCGAAAAACTGTTTTTT. It yields the protein CASKPWGGVEKLFF.

CDR3 nucleotides: TGCGCCAGCAGCTTGGACACGGACTACCCGACCAAGGTTATTGGGCAGTTCTTC. Protein: CASSLDTDYPTKVIGQFF. The J gene is TRBJ2-1, the V gene TRBV5-1, with a weak D call TRBD2 (6 bases). The CDR3 is 18 amino acids. Germline lookup yields CDR1 SGHRS and CDR2 YFSETQ. The V end lost 0 bases, the J end lost 12 bases, and 28 bases lay between the germline ends.

This sequence joins TRBV6-5 and TRBJ1-1, with TRBD1 identical over 8 bases. V was clipped by 3 bases and J by 3 bases; unmatched bases: 6. Germline CDR1 MNHEY, CDR2 SVGAGI. CDR3 length: 15 residues. The DNA of the CDR3 is TGTGCCAGCAGTTATGGGACCAGGGGGCACACTGAAGCTTTCTTT. It specifies CASSYGTRGHTEAFF.

The rearrangement uses TRBV25-1 and TRBJ1-1; maybe TRBD1 (6 bases). Trimming left V 5 bases short and J 5 bases short, with 12 bases between. Germline V gene lookup returns CDR1 MGHDK and CDR2 SYGVNS. The CDR3 is made up of 13 amino acids. The CDR3 DNA reads TGTGCCAGCAGTTGGGGGGCAGGGACTGAAGCTTTCTTT. Residues: CASSWGAGTEAFF.

The chain joins TRBV4-3 to TRBJ1-1; D gene unclear. V lost 0 bases to trimming and J lost 4 bases, with 12 bases between them. The CDR3 covers 15 residues. Germline V gene data show CDR1 as LGHNA and CDR2 as YSLEER. In nucleotides, the CDR3 is TGCGCCAGCAGCCAAGATATCGTGGTACTCACTGAAGCTTTCTTT. This encodes CASSQDIVVLTEAFF.

V usage is TRBV14 and J usage is TRBJ1-1; possibly TRBD1 for D (6 bases). Looked up from germline, CDR1 is SGHDN and CDR2 is FVKESK. The V gene lost 3 bases and the J gene lost 1 base, with 21 bases spanning the gap. The CDR3 covers 18 residues. The CDR3 here is CASSQYHTTGIRNTEAFF. The CDR3, as DNA: TGTGCCAGCAGCCAGTATCACACAACAGGGATAAGGAACACTGAAGCTTTCTTT. Using reference TRBV14 and TRBJ1-1 for the parts outside the CDR3, the full variable domain is EAGVTQFPSHSVIEKGQTVTLRCDPISGHDNLYWYRRVMGKEIKFLLHFVKESKQDESGMPNNRFLAERTGGTYSTLKVQPAELEDSGVYFCASSQYHTTGIRNTEAFFGQGTRLTVV.

This chain connects TRBV6-4 to TRBJ2-1, with 10 bases that match TRBD1. The V segment lost 6 bases and the J segment 6 bases; nucleotides outside the gene matches: 8. The V gene's germline CDR1 is MRHNA and CDR2 SNTAGT. The CDR3 totals 15 residues. CDR3 in DNA: TGTGCCAGCAGCGTTCGACAGGGGGCTTCCAATGAGCAGTTCTTC. This translates into CASSVRQGASNEQFF.

This clone was detected only once. V and J are TRBV5-8 and TRBJ2-7; D unresolved. V lost 0 bases and J lost 1, with 8 bases in between. The CDR3 loop spans 14 amino acids. The germline V gene encodes CDR1 SGHTS and CDR2 YDEGEE. This CDR3 is CASSLADLSYEQYF. The CDR3 bases are TGTGCCAGCAGCTTGGCGGACCTTTCCTACGAGCAGTACTTC.

V gene TRBV5-4 combines with J gene TRBJ2-2; 7 bases are shared with TRBD2. The CDR3 sequence is 15 residues long. With 2 bases clipped from V and 8 bases from J, the junction kept 9 bases outside the gene matches. Germline values: CDR1 SGHNT, CDR2 YYREEE (reference sequence). In DNA, the CDR3 is TGTGCCAGCAGCTTAGGCGGGAGAGCCTCTGGGGAGCTGTTTTTT. It codes for CASSLGGRASGELFF.

V gene TRBV7-8 combines with J gene TRBJ2-7, with D maybe TRBD2 (6 bases). Trimming stripped 1 base from V and 2 bases from J, with 15 bases between. The CDR3 loop spans 16 amino acids. The germline gives CDR1 SGHVS, CDR2 FQNEAQ. CDR3 sequence reads: CASSLETGEAPYEQYF. CDR3 in DNA: TGTGCCAGCAGCTTAGAGACGGGGGAAGCGCCCTACGAGCAGTACTTC.

The rearrangement links TRBV27 to TRBJ1-2, with a weak D call TRBD1 (6 bases). CDR1 is MNHEY, CDR2 SMNVEV, per germline (reference sequence). The CDR3 consists of 14 residues. V lost 3 bases and J 9 bases, leaving 17 bases between the germline ends. CDR3 residues: CASSFGGGVKRYTF. The CDR3 region has the DNA TGTGCCAGCAGTTTTGGGGGGGGCGTTAAACGCTACACCTTC.

This clone has only a few counts. This chain uses TRBV7-9 with TRBJ2-7; D unresolved. Germline V gives CDR1 SEHNR, CDR2 FQNEAQ (reference sequence). Trimming took off 2 bases at V and 0 bases at J, with 11 bases between the two ends. The CDR3 length is 15 residues. The CDR3 is CASSLSPEFSYEQYF. The CDR3 DNA reads as TGTGCCAGCAGCTTATCTCCGGAGTTCTCCTACGAGCAGTACTTC. The whole variable domain, remainder taken from reference TRBV7-9 and TRBJ2-7, is DTGVSQNPRHKITKRGQNVTFRCDPISEHNRLYWYRQTLGQGPEFLTYFQNEAQLEKSRLLSDRFSAERPKGSFSTLEIQRTEQGDSAMYLCASSLSPEFSYEQYFGPGTRLTVT.

The chain is built from TRBV5-4 and TRBJ2-1, with D unclear. V was shortened by 4 bases and J by 7 bases, with 9 bases between the two germline ends. The CDR3 length is 12 residues. Germline CDR1 is SGHNT and CDR2 is YYREEE (reference sequence). Written as DNA, the CDR3 is TGTGCCAGCAGCCCCGAAATAAATGAGCAGTTCTTC. It codes for CASSPEINEQFF.

This chain links TRBV4-1 with TRBJ2-7; possible D gene TRBD1, 6 bases. The germline CDR1 and CDR2 sequences are MGHRA and YSYEKL. V lost 2 bases and J 3 bases, leaving 14 bases between the germline ends. This CDR3 comprises 15 residues. The CDR3 DNA reads as TGCGCCAGCAGCCAATTTGGACAGCCATACTACGAGCAGTACTTC. Translation gives CASSQFGQPYYEQYF.

This clone has more than one count but fewer than ten. The chain has TRBV4-3 and TRBJ2-3; D unclear. The CDR3 contains 14 residues. Germline V gene lookup returns CDR1 LGHNA and CDR2 YSLEER. The V end was cut by 0 bases, the J end by 2 bases, with 6 bases between. The CDR3 nucleotides read TGCGCCAGCAGCCAAGATAGTAACACAGATACGCAGTATTTT. Translated: CASSQDSNTDTQYF.

V usage is TRBV9 and J usage is TRBJ1-3; a possible D gene is TRBD1 (6 bases). This CDR3 region has 14 residues. In germline, CDR1 is SGDLS, CDR2 YYNGEE. Trimming took off 7 bases at V and 4 bases at J, with 15 bases between the two ends. As DNA, the CDR3 is TGTGCCAGCTACAATCCCGGGACAGGAAACACCATATATTTT. Amino acids: CASYNPGTGNTIYF.

There are a few counts of this clone. The chain carries TRBV27 and TRBJ1-2; no clear D. The germline gives CDR1 MNHEY, CDR2 SMNVEV (reference sequence). CDR3 length: 14 amino acids. Trimming left V 2 bases short and J 2 bases short, with 9 bases between. The CDR3 coding sequence is TGTGCCAGCAGTTTAAAAGGAGGAAACTATGGCTACACCTTC. Translation gives CASSLKGGNYGYTF.

This clone was detected only a few times. The J gene is TRBJ2-1, the V gene TRBV19, with D unclear. The CDR3 extends over 14 amino acids. The V gene's germline CDR1 is LNHDA and CDR2 SQIVND (reference sequence). V lost 6 bases to trimming and J lost 3 bases, with 12 bases between them. The CDR3 DNA is TGTGCCAGTAGACCCACGGCCAGCTACAATGAGCAGTTCTTC. This codes for CASRPTASYNEQFF.

CDR3 protein: CASSTDRGGTDTQYF. CDR3 coding DNA: TGTGCCAGTAGTACCGACAGGGGTGGCACAGATACGCAGTATTTT. The V and J genes are TRBV19 and TRBJ2-3; 8 positions match TRBD1. Germline CDR1 reads LNHDA; CDR2 reads SQIVND (reference sequence). CDR3 length: 15 amino acids. Unmatched junction bases numbered 4, after V lost 4 bases and J lost 1 base. The full variable domain, its missing parts supplied by reference TRBV19 and TRBJ2-3, is DGGITQSPKYLFRKEGQNVTLSCEQNLNHDAMYWYRQDPGQGLRLIYYSQIVNDFQKGDIAEGYSVSREKKESFPLTVTSAQKNPTAFYLCASSTDRGGTDTQYFGPGTRLTVL.